This T cell receptor beta chain was captured in a study of cytomegalovirus exposure and HLA in healthy donors. Study results and caveats: Cytomegalovirus status was reportedly diagnosed by the classifier with high sensitivity and specificity. Most TCR sequences showed up rarely, but some public TCRs showed up in many donors. As confirmed in vitro, three CMV-associated chains were specific for CMV antigens.

Clones were read by immunoSEQ multiplex PCR, and TCRdb kept only the in-frame ones, dropping some. The sample records about 330,000 clones, roughly 88% being singletons. Looked up from germline, CDR1 is MNHNY and CDR2 is SVGAGI (reference sequence). The V and J ends lost 0 bases and 8 bases respectively, with 11 bases between them. The CDR3 length is 14 residues. In this sample, this clone turned up once. The antigen remains undetermined. The chain employs TRBV6-6 and TRBJ2-1; unclear D gene. The sequencing input was PBMCs. This receptor was identified in a woman younger than 35 in good health and CMV-seronegative. The CDR3 DNA sequence: TGTGCCAGCAGTTACTCGATAATCGGTGATGAGCAGTTCTTC. Protein product: CASSYSIIGDEQFF.